Detailed here is one T cell receptor (beta chain). This record belongs to a study of technical replicates of blood from several donors. Produced via immunoSEQ multiplex PCR; TCRdb's table is partial and in-frame only. The sample contains about 88,000 clones, 85% to 95% of which appear only once. Germline assignment: CDR1 ENHRY and CDR2 SYGVKD. V trimming: 0 bases; J trimming: 5 bases; junction bases outside the gene matches: 12. The CDR3 has 17 residues. This TCR came from a human donor in good health. The sequencing input was T cells isolated from PBMCs. This chain joins TRBV10-3 and TRBJ2-7, with 8 bases lining up with TRBD1. DNA of the CDR3: TGTGCCATCAGTGAGTCGAATACGGCAGGGGGCAGAAACGAGCAGTACTTC. Its protein is CAISESNTAGGRNEQYF.